These 8 T cell receptor beta chains came from one sample sequenced in a study of response to subunit inactivated influenza vaccine. MiXCR, applied by TCRdb to the RT-PCR reads, yields one record per CDR3 protein. This sample has hundreds of thousands of distinct CDR3 sequences, with approximately 10% found just once. This sample was also put to use in a study of T cells expressing NK-cell markers. That investigation notes: The authors made TCR beta cDNA libraries by 5'RACE template switching. This switching added a universal primer site and UMIs.

The sample was PBMCs from blood, taken on the day of vaccination. Receptors were obtained from a man between 45 and 60 years old who received an inactivated influenza vaccine.

This clonotype was seen only a few times. The V and J genes are TRBV6-2 or TRBV6-3 and TRBJ2-7; 8 bases fit TRBD2. CDR3 length: 14 residues. V was pared by 6 bases and J by 2 bases, with 6 bases of the junction left unmatched. CDR1 and CDR2 (germline): MNHEY, SVGEGT. The CDR3 DNA sequence: TGTGCCAGCAGCTACGGACTAGCCCCCTACGAGCAGTACTTC. Protein product: CASSYGLAPYEQYF.

This clonotype occurred a few times. The chain couples TRBV4-2 to TRBJ2-2, with TRBD2 as a possible D gene (6 bases). Trimming pared 4 bases from V and 5 bases from J, leaving 20 bases between. The V gene's germline CDR1 is LGHNA and CDR2 YNFKEQ. The length of the CDR3 is 17 residues. As DNA, the CDR3 is TGTGCCAGCAGCCCCCGATCCCGAGGGGCGGGAACCGGGGAGCTGTTTTTT. Protein product: CASSPRSRGAGTGELFF.

The chain has TRBV7-8 and TRBJ2-1; a possible D gene is TRBD1 (5 bases). The V and J ends lost 2 bases and 5 bases respectively, with 16 bases between them. Germline CDR1 reads SGHVS; CDR2 reads FQNEAQ. CDR3 length: 16 residues. The CDR3 protein is CASSLPPWAGNNEQFF. CDR3 nucleotide sequence: TGTGCCAGCAGCTTACCCCCATGGGCAGGGAACAATGAGCAGTTCTTC.

The rearrangement uses TRBV4-1 and TRBJ1-4; no definite D call. V was pared by 4 bases and J by 3 bases, with 9 bases between. This CDR3 is built from 14 residues. The germline gives CDR1 MGHRA, CDR2 YSYEKL. The DNA of the CDR3 is TGCGCCAGCAGCCTACGGACCGCTAATGAAAAACTGTTTTTT. It codes for CASSLRTANEKLFF.

This clonotype was seen a few times. The genes are TRBV3-1 and TRBJ2-2; 7 bases align to TRBD1. V dropped 2 bases and J dropped 4; count of bases not matched to a gene: 4. CDR3 size: 15 residues. The V gene's germline CDR1 is LGHDT and CDR2 YNNKEL (reference sequence). The CDR3 is CASSQPGQTTGELFF. CDR3 DNA sequence: TGTGCCAGCAGCCAACCGGGACAGACCACCGGGGAGCTGTTTTTT.

The table lists this clonotype with many counts. The genes are TRBV3-1 and TRBJ1-1; TRBD1 matches at 9 bases. V dropped 4 bases and J dropped 1; count of bases not matched to a gene: 4. The CDR3 sequence is 15 residues long. Germline V gene data show CDR1 as LGHDT and CDR2 as YNNKEL (reference sequence). The DNA of the CDR3 is TGTGCCAGCAGCCTATCGACAGGGGGGAACACTGAAGCTTTCTTT. As protein: CASSLSTGGNTEAFF. Complete variable domain (other parts from reference TRBV3-1 and TRBJ1-1): DTAVSQTPKYLVTQMGNDKSIKCEQNLGHDTMYWYKQDSKKFLKIMFSYNNKELIINETVPNRFSPKSPDKAHLNLHINSLELGDSAVYFCASSLSTGGNTEAFFGQGTRLTVV.

This clonotype was found many times. The chain is built from TRBV4-1 and TRBJ2-5; D is uncertain. Per the germline V gene, CDR1 is MGHRA and CDR2 is YSYEKL. The V end lost 4 bases, the J end lost 4 bases, and 10 bases lay between the germline ends. The CDR3 covers 13 residues. The CDR3 protein is CASSRMSRETQYF. The CDR3, as DNA: TGCGCCAGCAGCCGCATGAGCCGAGAGACCCAGTACTTC.

This chain joins TRBV6-2 or TRBV6-3 and TRBJ2-6; tentative D call: TRBD1 (6 bases). The V gene lost 5 bases and the J gene lost 3 bases, with 14 bases spanning the gap. The CDR3 runs to 16 residues. Germline values: CDR1 MNHEY, CDR2 SVGEGT. In nucleotides, the CDR3 is TGTGCCAGCAGTCGACAGGTTACTGGTGGGGCCAACGTCCTGACTTTC. It encodes CASSRQVTGGANVLTF.